This TCR beta chain came from a study of CD8 T cells in Susac syndrome. This clonotype is a singleton in its sample. Its matching antigen is unknown. The multiple sclerosis controls were treatment-naive patients affected by stable or active relapsing-remitting disease. An input of roughly 0.5 to 1 ug of RNA was subjected to reverse transcription using random hexamers. TCR beta CDR3 was amplified by immunoSEQ covering 54 Vbeta and 13 Jbeta. MiXCR was run by TCRdb on the immunoSEQ multiplex PCR reads, yielding one entry per CDR3 protein. The sample records some 76,000 distinct CDR3 sequences, over 75% being singletons. Germline V gene data show CDR1 as MDHEN and CDR2 as SYDVKM. This CDR3 spans 14 amino acids. V lost 11 bases and J lost 0, with 14 bases in between. Regarding the study as a whole: The number of individuals included in the study's TCR sequencing and HLA analysis was acknowledged as relatively small.

This sequence joins TRBV28 and TRBJ2-1; TRBD1 is a possible D gene (5 bases). The origin of this receptor is a human donor with multiple sclerosis. The sample comprised CD8+ T cells from PBMCs. This CDR3 reads CASTRVVSYNEQFF. CDR3 DNA: TGTGCCTCCACCAGGGTCGTCTCCTACAATGAGCAGTTCTTC.